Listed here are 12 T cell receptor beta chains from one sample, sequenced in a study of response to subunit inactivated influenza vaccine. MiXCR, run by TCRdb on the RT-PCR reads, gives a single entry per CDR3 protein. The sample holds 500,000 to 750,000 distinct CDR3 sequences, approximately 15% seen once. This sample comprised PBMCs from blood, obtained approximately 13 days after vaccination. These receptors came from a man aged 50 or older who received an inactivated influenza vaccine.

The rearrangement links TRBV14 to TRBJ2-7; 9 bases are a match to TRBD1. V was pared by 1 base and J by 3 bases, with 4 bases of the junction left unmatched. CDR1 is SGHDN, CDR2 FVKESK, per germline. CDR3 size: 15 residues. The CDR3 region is CASSQGQGGYYEQYF. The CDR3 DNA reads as TGTGCCAGCAGCCAAGGACAGGGGGGGTACTACGAGCAGTACTTC.

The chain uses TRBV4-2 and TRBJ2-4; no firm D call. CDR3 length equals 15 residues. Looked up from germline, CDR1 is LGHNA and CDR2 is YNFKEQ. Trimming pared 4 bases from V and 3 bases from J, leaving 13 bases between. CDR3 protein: CASSPDPDGKNIQYF. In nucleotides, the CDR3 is TGTGCCAGCAGCCCTGACCCCGACGGCAAAAACATTCAGTACTTC.

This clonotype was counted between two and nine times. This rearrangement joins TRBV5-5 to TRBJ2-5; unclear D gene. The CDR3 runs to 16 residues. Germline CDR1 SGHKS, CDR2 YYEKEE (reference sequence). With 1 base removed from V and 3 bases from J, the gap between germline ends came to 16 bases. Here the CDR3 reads CASSLLTGDLKETQYF. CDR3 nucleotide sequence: TGTGCCAGCAGCTTGTTAACCGGAGACCTCAAAGAGACCCAGTACTTC.

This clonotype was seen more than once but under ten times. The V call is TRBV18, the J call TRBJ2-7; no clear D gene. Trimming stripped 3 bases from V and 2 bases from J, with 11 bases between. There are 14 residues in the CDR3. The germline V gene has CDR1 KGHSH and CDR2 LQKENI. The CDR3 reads CASSPITVAYEQYF. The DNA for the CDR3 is TGTGCCAGCTCACCGATCACGGTTGCCTACGAGCAGTACTTC.

In DNA, the CDR3 is TGTGCCAGCTCACCCGGGACAGGAAGCTTTAACAATGAGCAGTTCTTC. Translated: CASSPGTGSFNNEQFF. This chain uses TRBV18 with TRBJ2-1; TRBD1 matches 8 bases. Germline-derived CDR1 and CDR2 are KGHSH and LQKENI. The V and J ends lost 3 bases and 5 bases, in that order; junction bases with no gene match: 9. There are 16 residues in the CDR3.

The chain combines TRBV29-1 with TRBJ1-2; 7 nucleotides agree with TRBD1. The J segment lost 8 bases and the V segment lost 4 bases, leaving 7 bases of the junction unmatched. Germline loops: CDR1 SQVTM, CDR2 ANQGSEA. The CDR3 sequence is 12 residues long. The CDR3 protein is CSVAGGRGGYTF. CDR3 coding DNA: TGCAGCGTTGCAGGGGGAAGGGGCGGCTACACCTTC.

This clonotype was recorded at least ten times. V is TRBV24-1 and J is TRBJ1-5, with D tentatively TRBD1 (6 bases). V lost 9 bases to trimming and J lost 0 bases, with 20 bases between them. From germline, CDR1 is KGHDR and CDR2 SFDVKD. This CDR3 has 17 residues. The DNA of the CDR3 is TGTGCCACCCCAAGGGGGGCATCTTCCGATAGCAATCAGCCCCAGCATTTT. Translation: CATPRGASSDSNQPQHF.

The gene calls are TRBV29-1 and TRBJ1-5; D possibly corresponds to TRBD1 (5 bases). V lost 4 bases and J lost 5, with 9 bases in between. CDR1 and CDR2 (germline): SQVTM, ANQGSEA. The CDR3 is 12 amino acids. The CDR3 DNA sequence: TGCAGCGTTGGGGGACCACATCAGCCCCAGCATTTT. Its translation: CSVGGPHQPQHF. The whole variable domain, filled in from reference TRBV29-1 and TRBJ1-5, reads SAVISQKPSRDICQRGTSLTIQCQVDSQVTMMFWYRQQPGQSLTLIATANQGSEATYESGFVIDKFPISRPNLTFSTLTVSNMSPEDSSIYLCSVGGPHQPQHFGDGTRLSIL.

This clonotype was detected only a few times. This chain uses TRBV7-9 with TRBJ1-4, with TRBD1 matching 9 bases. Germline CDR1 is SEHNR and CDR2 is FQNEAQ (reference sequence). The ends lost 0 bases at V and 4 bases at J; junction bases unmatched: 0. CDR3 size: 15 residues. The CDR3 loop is CASSLATGGNEKLFF. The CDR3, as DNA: TGTGCCAGCAGCTTAGCGACAGGGGGTAATGAAAAACTGTTTTTT.

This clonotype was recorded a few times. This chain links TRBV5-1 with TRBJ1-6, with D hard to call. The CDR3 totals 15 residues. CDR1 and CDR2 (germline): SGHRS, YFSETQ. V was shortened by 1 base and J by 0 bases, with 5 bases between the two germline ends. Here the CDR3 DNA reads TGCGCCAGCAGCTTGAAAAGCTCCTATAATTCACCCCTCCACTTT. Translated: CASSLKSSYNSPLHF.

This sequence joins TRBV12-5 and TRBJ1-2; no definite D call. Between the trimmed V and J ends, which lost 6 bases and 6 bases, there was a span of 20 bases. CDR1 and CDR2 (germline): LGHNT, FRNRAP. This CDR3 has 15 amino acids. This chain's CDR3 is CASGDPSATSDGYTF. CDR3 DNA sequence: TGTGCTAGTGGGGACCCCTCCGCGACTTCTGATGGCTACACCTTC.

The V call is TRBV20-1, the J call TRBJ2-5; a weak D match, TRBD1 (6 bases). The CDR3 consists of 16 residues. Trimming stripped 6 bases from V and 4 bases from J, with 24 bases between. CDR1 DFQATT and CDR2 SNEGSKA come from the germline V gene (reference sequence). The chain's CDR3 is CSAGQTLRAFLETQYF. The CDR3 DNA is TGCAGTGCCGGACAGACCCTGAGAGCGTTTCTAGAGACCCAGTACTTC.